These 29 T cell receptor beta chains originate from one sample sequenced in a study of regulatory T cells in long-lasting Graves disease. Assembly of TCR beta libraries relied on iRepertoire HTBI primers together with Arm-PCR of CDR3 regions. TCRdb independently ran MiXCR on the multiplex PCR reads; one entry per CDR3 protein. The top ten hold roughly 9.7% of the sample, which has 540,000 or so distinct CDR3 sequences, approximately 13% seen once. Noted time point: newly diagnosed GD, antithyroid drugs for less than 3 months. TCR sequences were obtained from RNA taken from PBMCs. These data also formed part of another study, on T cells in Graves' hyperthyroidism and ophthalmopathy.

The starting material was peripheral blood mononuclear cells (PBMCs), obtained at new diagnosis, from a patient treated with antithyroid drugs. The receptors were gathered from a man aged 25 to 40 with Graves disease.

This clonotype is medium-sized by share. The CDR3 here is CASSLTTSLAGGLDTQYF. As DNA, the CDR3 is TGTGCCAGCAGCCTTACGACCTCCTTGGCGGGAGGCCTAGATACGCAGTATTTT. The genes are TRBV7-9 and TRBJ2-3, with 8 nucleotides matching TRBD2. V lost 5 bases to trimming and J lost 5 bases; unmatched junction nucleotides: 18. Germline V gives CDR1 SEHNR, CDR2 FQNEAQ (reference sequence). This CDR3 is 18 amino acids long.

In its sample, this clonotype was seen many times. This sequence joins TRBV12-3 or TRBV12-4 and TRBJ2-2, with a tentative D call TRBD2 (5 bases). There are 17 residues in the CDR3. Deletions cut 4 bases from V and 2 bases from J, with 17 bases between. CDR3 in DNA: TGTGCCAGCAGTTACCGATATGGACGGGAAAACACCGGGGAGCTGTTTTTT. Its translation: CASSYRYGRENTGELFF.

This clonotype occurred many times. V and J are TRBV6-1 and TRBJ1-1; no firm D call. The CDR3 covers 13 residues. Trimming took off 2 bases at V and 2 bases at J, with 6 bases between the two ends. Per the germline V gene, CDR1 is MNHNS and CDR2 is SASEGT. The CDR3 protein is CASSEKTNTEAFF. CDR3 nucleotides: TGTGCCAGCAGTGAAAAAACTAACACTGAAGCTTTCTTT.

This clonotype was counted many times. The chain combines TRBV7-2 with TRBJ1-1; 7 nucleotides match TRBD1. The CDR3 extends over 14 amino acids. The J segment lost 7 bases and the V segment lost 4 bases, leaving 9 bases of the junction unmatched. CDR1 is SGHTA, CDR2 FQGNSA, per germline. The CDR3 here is CASSYRDRLIEAFF. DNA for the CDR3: TGTGCCAGCAGCTACCGGGACAGACTAATTGAAGCTTTCTTT.

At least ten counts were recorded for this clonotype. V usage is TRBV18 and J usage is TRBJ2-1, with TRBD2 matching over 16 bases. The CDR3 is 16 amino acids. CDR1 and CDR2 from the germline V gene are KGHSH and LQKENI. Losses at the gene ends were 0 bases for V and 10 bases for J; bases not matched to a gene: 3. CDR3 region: CASSPPGLAGGDEQFF. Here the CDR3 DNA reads TGTGCCAGCTCACCACCGGGACTAGCGGGAGGGGACGAGCAGTTCTTC.

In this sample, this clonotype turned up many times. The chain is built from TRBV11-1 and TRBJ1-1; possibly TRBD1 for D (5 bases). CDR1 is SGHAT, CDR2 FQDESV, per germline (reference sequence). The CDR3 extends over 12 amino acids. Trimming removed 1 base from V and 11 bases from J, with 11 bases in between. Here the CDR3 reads CASSLVGREAFF. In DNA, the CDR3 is TGTGCCAGCAGCTTAGTTGGCAGGGAGGCTTTCTTT. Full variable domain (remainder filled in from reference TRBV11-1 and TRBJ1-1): EAEVAQSPRYKITEKSQAVAFWCDPISGHATLYWYRQILGQGPELLVQFQDESVVDDSQLPKDRFSAERLKGVDSTLKIQPAELGDSAMYLCASSLVGREAFFGQGTRLTVV.

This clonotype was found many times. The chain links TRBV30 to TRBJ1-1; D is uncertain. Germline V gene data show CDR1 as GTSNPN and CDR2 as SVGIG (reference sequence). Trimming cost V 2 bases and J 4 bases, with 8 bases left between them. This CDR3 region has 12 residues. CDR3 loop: CAWSSEGTEAFF. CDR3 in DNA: TGTGCCTGGAGTTCCGAGGGCACTGAAGCTTTCTTT.

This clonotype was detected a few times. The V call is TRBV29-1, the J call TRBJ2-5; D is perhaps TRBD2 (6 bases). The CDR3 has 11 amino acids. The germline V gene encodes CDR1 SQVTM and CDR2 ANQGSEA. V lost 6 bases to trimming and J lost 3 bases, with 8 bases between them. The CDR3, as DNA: TGCAGCGTCACGGGGGAAGAGACCCAGTACTTC. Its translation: CSVTGEETQYF.

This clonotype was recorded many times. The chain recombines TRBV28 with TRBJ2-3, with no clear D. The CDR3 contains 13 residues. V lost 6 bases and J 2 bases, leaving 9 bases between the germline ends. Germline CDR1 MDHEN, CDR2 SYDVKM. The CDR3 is CASSPVHTDTQYF. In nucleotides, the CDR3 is TGTGCCAGCAGCCCCGTACACACAGATACGCAGTATTTT.

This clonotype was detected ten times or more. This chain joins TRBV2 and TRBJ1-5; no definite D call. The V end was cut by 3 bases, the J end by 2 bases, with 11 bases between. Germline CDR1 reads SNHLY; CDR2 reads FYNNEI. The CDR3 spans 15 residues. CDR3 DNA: TGTGCCAGCAGTGATTTTTTTGGAGGCAATCAGCCCCAGCATTTT. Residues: CASSDFFGGNQPQHF.

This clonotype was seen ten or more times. This CDR3 reads CASSERVTQYF. The CDR3 DNA reads as TGTGCCAGCAGTGAAAGAGTTACGCAGTATTTT. This chain connects TRBV6-1 to TRBJ2-3; D unclear. This CDR3 has 11 amino acids. Between the trimmed V and J ends, which lost 2 bases and 8 bases, there was a span of 5 bases. Germline V gene sequence: CDR1 MNHNS, CDR2 SASEGT.

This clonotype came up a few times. CDR3 coding DNA: TGTGCCAGCAGTGAAGCCCTTACCGAACTGTTTTTT. Its translation is CASSEALTELFF. The chain has TRBV6-1 and TRBJ1-4; the D is unclear. Germline CDR1 is MNHNS and CDR2 is SASEGT. This CDR3 has 12 amino acids. V lost 0 bases and J lost 12, with 8 bases in between.

CDR3 sequence reads: CAMQGQLSTDTQYF. The CDR3 bases are TGTGCCATGCAGGGACAATTAAGCACAGATACGCAGTATTTT. The chain joins TRBV10-3 to TRBJ2-3; weak D call: TRBD1 (6 bases). Germline CDR1 reads ENHRY; CDR2 reads SYGVKD. The CDR3 runs 14 residues. The V end lost 9 bases, the J end lost 0 bases, and 13 bases lay between the germline ends.

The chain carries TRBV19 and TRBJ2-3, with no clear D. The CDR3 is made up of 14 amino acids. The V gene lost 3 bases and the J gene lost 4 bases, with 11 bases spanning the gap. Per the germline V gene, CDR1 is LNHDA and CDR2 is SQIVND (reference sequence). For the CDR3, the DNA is TGTGCCAGTAGTATGAGGAGTGACGCAGATACGCAGTATTTT. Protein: CASSMRSDADTQYF.

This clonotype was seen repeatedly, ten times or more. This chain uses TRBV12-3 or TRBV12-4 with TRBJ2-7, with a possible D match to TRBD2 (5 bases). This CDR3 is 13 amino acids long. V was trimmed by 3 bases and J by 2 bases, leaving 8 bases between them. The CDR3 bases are TGTGCCAGCAGTTTCGGGGAAACCTACGAGCAGTACTTC. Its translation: CASSFGETYEQYF.

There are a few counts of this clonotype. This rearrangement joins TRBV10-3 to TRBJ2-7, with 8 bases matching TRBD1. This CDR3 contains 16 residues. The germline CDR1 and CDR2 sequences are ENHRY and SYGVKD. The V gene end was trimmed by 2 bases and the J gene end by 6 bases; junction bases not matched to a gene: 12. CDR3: CAISELAGGADSEQYF. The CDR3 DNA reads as TGTGCCATCAGTGAGCTTGCAGGGGGCGCCGATTCCGAGCAGTACTTC.

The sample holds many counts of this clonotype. The CDR3: CASSEAGGETQYF. CDR3 sequence (DNA): TGTGCCAGCAGTGAAGCAGGGGGAGAGACCCAGTACTTC. The J gene is TRBJ2-5, the V gene TRBV2, with D maybe TRBD1 (6 bases). The length of the CDR3 is 13 residues. The ends were cut back, 0 bases at V and 4 bases at J, with 6 bases in the middle. CDR1 and CDR2 from the germline V gene are SNHLY and FYNNEI.

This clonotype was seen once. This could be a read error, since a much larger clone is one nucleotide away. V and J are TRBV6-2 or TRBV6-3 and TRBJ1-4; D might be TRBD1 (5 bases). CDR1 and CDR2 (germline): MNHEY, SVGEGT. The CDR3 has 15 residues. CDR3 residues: CTSSAGAAPGEKLFF. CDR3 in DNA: TGTACCAGCAGTGCCGGGGCGGCCCCCGGTGAAAAACTGTTTTTT.

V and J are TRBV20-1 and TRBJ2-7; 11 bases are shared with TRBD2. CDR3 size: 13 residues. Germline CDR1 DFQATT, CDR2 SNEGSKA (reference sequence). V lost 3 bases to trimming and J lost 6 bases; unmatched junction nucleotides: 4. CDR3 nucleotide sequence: TGCAGTGCTAGTAGCGGGAGGGGAGGCGAGCAGTACTTC. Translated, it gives CSASSGRGGEQYF.

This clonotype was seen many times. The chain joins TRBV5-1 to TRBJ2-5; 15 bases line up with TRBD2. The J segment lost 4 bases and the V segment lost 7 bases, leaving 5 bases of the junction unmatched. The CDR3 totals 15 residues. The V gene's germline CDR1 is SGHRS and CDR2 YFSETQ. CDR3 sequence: CASGLAGGPGETQYF. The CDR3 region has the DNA TGCGCCAGCGGACTAGCGGGAGGGCCCGGAGAGACCCAGTACTTC.

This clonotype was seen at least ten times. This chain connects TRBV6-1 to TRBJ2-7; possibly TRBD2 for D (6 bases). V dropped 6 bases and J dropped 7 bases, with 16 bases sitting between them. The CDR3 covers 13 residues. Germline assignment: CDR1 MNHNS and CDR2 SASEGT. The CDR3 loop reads CASSPGLQWEQYF. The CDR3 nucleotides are TGTGCCAGCAGCCCGGGACTCCAATGGGAGCAGTACTTC.

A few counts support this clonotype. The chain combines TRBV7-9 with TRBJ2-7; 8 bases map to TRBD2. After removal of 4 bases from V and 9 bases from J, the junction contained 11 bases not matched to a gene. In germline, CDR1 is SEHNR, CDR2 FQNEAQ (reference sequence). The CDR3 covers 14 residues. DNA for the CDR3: TGTGCCAGCAGCTACGGGGGGGGGACGCACGGGCAGTACTTC. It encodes CASSYGGGTHGQYF.

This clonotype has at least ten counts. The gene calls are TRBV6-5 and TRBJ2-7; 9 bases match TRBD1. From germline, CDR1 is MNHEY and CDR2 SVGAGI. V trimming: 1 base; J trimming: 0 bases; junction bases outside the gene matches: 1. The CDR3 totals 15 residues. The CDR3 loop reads CASSYLGQGSYEQYF. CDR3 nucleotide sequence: TGTGCCAGCAGTTACTTGGGACAGGGCTCCTACGAGCAGTACTTC.

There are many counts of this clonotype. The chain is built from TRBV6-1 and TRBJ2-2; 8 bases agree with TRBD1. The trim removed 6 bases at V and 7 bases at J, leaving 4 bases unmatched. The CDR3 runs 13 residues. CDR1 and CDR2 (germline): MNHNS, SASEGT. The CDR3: CASRTGGGGELFF. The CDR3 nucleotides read TGTGCCAGCAGAACAGGGGGAGGCGGGGAGCTGTTTTTT.

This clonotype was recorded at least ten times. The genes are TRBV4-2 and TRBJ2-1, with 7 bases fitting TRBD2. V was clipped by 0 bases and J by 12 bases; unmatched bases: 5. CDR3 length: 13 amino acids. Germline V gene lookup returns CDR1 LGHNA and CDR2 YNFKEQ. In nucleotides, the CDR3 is TGTGCCAGCAGCCAAGAGAGGCCGGGGGGGCAGTTCTTC. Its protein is CASSQERPGGQFF.

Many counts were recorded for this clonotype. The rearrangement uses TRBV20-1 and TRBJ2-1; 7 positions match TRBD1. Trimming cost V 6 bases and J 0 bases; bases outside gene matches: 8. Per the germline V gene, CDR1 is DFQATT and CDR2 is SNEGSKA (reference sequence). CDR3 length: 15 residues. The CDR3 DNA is TGCAGTGCAAGTACAGGGGCCGGCTCCTACAATGAGCAGTTCTTC. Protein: CSASTGAGSYNEQFF.

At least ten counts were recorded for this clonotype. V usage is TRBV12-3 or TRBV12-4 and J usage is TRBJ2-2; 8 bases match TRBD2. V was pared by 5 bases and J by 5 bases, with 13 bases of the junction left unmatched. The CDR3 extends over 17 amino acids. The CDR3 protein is CASSRPWGGRRTGELFF. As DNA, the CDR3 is TGTGCCAGCAGTCGTCCCTGGGGCGGGAGGAGAACCGGGGAGCTGTTTTTT.

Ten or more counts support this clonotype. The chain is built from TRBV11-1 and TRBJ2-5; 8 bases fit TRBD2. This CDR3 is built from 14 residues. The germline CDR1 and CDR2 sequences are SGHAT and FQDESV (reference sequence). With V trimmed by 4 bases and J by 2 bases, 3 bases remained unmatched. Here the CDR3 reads CASSSLAVQETQYF. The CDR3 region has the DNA TGTGCCAGCAGCTCACTAGCGGTTCAAGAGACCCAGTACTTC.

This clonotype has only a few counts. The CDR3 bases are TGCGCCAGCAGCCAAGATATTCGGGGCAAGGGCACCGGGGAGCTGTTTTTT. It specifies CASSQDIRGKGTGELFF. The V call is TRBV4-1, the J call TRBJ2-2, with D perhaps given as TRBD1 or TRBD2 (5 bases each). Between the trimmed V and J ends, which lost 0 bases and 4 bases, there was a span of 15 bases. CDR3 length: 17 residues. Germline values: CDR1 MGHRA, CDR2 YSYEKL.